This TCR beta chain was sequenced during a study of beta chain features in type 1 diabetes. This clone was found a few times. Its specificity is unknown. Trimming removed 5 bases from V and 4 bases from J, with 14 bases in between. Germline V gene data show CDR1 as PRHDT and CDR2 as FYEKMQ (reference sequence). There are 14 residues in the CDR3. The whole isolated RNA underwent reverse transcription, so sequencing captured expressed TCRB transcripts. Method: immunoSEQ multiplex PCR; TCRdb's copy keeps in-frame clones and lacks some. The sample holds around 690,000 clones, 12% seen once. Findings and caveats of the study: Within each of all four CD4+ subsets, Type 1 diabetes patients had TCRB CDR3s that were moderately but significantly shorter. Cells with high TCR expression could be over-represented by cDNA sequencing.

This TCR was sampled from a man under 40 with type 1 diabetes. Source material: naive CD4+ T cells from blood. The genes are TRBV13 and TRBJ1-1; the D is unclear. CDR3 bases: TGTGCCAGCAGCCCGAGGGTTGCGGGCACTGAAGCTTTCTTT. Translation: CASSPRVAGTEAFF.